A single sample gave rise to the 32 T cell receptor beta chains below, sequenced in a study of control samples from healthy donors and cancer patients. Profiled with immunoSEQ multiplex PCR; TCRdb holds only in-frame clones, not every one. The sample includes roughly 52,000 clones, 85% to 95% of them seen just once. The sequenced material came from blood. Every receptor here comes from a man aged 25 to 45 in good health.

CDR3 sequence reads: CASSQGQGAREQYF. In DNA, the CDR3 is TGTGCCAGCAGCCAGGGACAGGGGGCACGAGAGCAGTACTTC. The chain recombines TRBV3-1 (or the pseudogene TRBV3-2) with TRBJ2-7; TRBD1 aligns across 12 bases. The length of the CDR3 is 14 residues. V shed 3 bases and J 7 bases; nucleotides not matched to a gene: 4. The germline CDR1 and CDR2 sequences are LGHDT and YNNKEL (reference sequence).

This clone was observed a single time. The chain uses TRBV15 and TRBJ2-1, with 13 nucleotides matching TRBD2. CDR3 length equals 17 residues. CDR1 is LNHNV, CDR2 YYDKDF, per germline (reference sequence). Trimming took 0 bases from V and 8 from J; bases not matched to a gene: 7. The CDR3: CATSRDRTSGRPYEQFF. The CDR3 DNA reads as TGTGCCACCAGCAGAGACCGGACTAGCGGGAGACCCTATGAGCAGTTCTTC.

V is TRBV11-1 and J is TRBJ1-1, with no clear D. The CDR3 covers 13 residues. V was pared by 7 bases and J by 4 bases, with 13 bases between. Per the germline V gene, CDR1 is SGHAT and CDR2 is FQDESV (reference sequence). The CDR3 region has the DNA TGTGCCAGCATACGAGGACCGGGCACTGAAGCTTTCTTT. Translated: CASIRGPGTEAFF.

The chain has TRBV6-1 and TRBJ2-7, with TRBD2 as a possible D gene (5 bases). V was pared by 1 base and J by 7 bases, with 11 bases between. Germline-derived CDR1 and CDR2 are MNHNS and SASEGT. The CDR3 has 13 residues. CDR3 nucleotides: TGTGCCAGCAGTGAAGATACTAGGCGAGAGCAGTACTTC. It specifies CASSEDTRREQYF.

The chain recombines TRBV27 with TRBJ1-2; 11 positions match TRBD1. Germline V gives CDR1 MNHEY, CDR2 SMNVEV (reference sequence). The CDR3 loop spans 15 amino acids. V lost 6 bases to trimming and J lost 1 base; unmatched junction nucleotides: 4. The CDR3: CASRRGQGDNYGYTF. In DNA, the CDR3 is TGTGCCAGCAGACGGGGACAGGGGGATAACTATGGCTACACCTTC.

The chain recombines TRBV7-2 with TRBJ2-7; D uncertain. The CDR3 runs 12 residues. Germline V CDR1 and CDR2: SGHTA, FQGNSA. V was trimmed by 5 bases and J by 4 bases, leaving 9 bases between them. The CDR3: CASSARLYEQYF. CDR3 nucleotide sequence: TGTGCCAGCAGCGCCCGTCTGTACGAGCAGTACTTC.

The chain joins TRBV12-3 or TRBV12-4 to TRBJ1-1; the D is unclear. V gave up 6 bases and J gave up 5 bases, with 13 bases separating them. The CDR3 has 13 residues. DNA of the CDR3: TGTGCCAGCAGCGCCCGCATACTTACTGAAGCTTTCTTT. Translated, it gives CASSARILTEAFF.

The chain has TRBV5-1 and TRBJ1-1, with 9 nucleotides matching TRBD1. The CDR3 spans 14 residues. CDR1 is SGHRS, CDR2 YFSETQ, per germline. V lost 3 bases to trimming and J lost 1 base; unmatched junction nucleotides: 1. The CDR3 coding sequence is TGCGCCAGCAGCTACAGGGGGCCGAACACTGAAGCTTTCTTT. It translates to CASSYRGPNTEAFF.

This chain connects TRBV9 to TRBJ1-3; 7 positions match TRBD1. Trimming at V came to 3 bases and at J to 8 bases, leaving 26 bases not matched to a gene. The CDR3 is 20 residues long. Germline V gives CDR1 SGDLS, CDR2 YYNGEE. This chain's CDR3 is CASSAALRQGLPRREDTIYF. The CDR3 bases are TGTGCCAGCAGCGCCGCCCTTAGACAGGGCTTACCCCGTCGTGAGGACACCATATATTTT.

This clone has only one observation. V usage is TRBV6-5 and J usage is TRBJ1-5; D is ambiguous. The length of the CDR3 is 15 residues. Germline V gene sequence: CDR1 MNHEY, CDR2 SVGAGI. Trimming shortened V by 2 bases and J by 3 bases, and 11 bases separated the two germline ends. The DNA for the CDR3 is TGTGCCAGCAGTTACCCGGAGGCGTCCAATCAGCCCCAGCATTTT. Protein sequence: CASSYPEASNQPQHF.

The gene calls are TRBV28 and TRBJ1-2; perhaps TRBD1 as D (5 bases). The ends were cut back, 6 bases at V and 0 bases at J, with 17 bases in the middle. This CDR3 is 16 amino acids long. Per the germline V gene, CDR1 is MDHEN and CDR2 is SYDVKM. The CDR3 loop is CASSETGHLTNYGYTF. CDR3 nucleotide sequence: TGTGCCAGCAGCGAAACAGGTCATCTTACTAACTATGGCTACACCTTC.

The chain recombines TRBV7-3 with TRBJ2-7; 8 bases match TRBD2. The CDR3 spans 15 residues. Trimming took 2 bases from V and 1 from J; bases not matched to a gene: 4. The V gene's germline CDR1 is SGHTA and CDR2 FQGTGA. This CDR3 reads CASSLQSGRSYEQYF. CDR3 coding DNA: TGTGCCAGCAGCTTACAGAGCGGGAGATCCTACGAGCAGTACTTC.

A remark on this clone: Other DNA sequences in the sample encode the same CDR3. The V call is TRBV9, the J call TRBJ1-2, with 7 bases aligning to TRBD1. The germline CDR1 and CDR2 sequences are SGDLS and YYNGEE. The junction had 2 bases not matched to a gene; V was cut back by 0 bases and J by 6 bases. The CDR3 extends over 13 amino acids. The CDR3 loop reads CASSVGQGDGYTF. CDR3 coding DNA: TGTGCCAGCAGCGTAGGACAGGGCGATGGCTACACCTTC. The full variable domain, with the rest looked up from reference TRBV9 and TRBJ1-2, is DSGVTQTPKHLITATGQRVTLRCSPRSGDLSVYWYQQSLDQGLQFLIQYYNGEERAKGNILERFSAQQFPDLHSELNLSSLELGDSALYFCASSVGQGDGYTFGSGTRLTVV.

This chain joins TRBV5-1 and TRBJ2-1; D is unresolved. The CDR3 runs to 16 residues. Trimming left V 5 bases short and J 6 bases short, with 21 bases between. CDR1 SGHRS and CDR2 YFSETQ come from the germline V gene. The CDR3 loop is CASSFLASSSSNEQFF. The CDR3 DNA is TGCGCCAGCAGTTTTTTGGCGTCATCTTCGTCCAATGAGCAGTTCTTC.

The V call is TRBV7-9, the J call TRBJ1-1; TRBD1 is a possible D gene (6 bases). Germline V lookup: CDR1 SEHNR, CDR2 FQNEAQ (reference sequence). V lost 1 base and J 0 bases, leaving 9 bases between the germline ends. The CDR3 extends over 15 amino acids. The CDR3 DNA follows: TGTGCCAGCAGCTTAGGGCAGGGGATGAACACTGAAGCTTTCTTT. This sequence encodes CASSLGQGMNTEAFF.

The CDR3 here is CAWSDSRAFF. CDR3 DNA sequence: TGTGCCTGGAGTGACAGTCGCGCTTTCTTT. The chain employs TRBV30 and TRBJ1-1; D is unresolved. The CDR3 has 10 amino acids. V was shortened by 1 base and J by 11 bases, with 8 bases between the two germline ends. Per germline, CDR1 GTSNPN and CDR2 SVGIG (reference sequence).

The chain employs TRBV3-1 (or the pseudogene TRBV3-2) and TRBJ1-2; weak D call: TRBD1 (6 bases). This CDR3 is 14 amino acids long. V was trimmed by 3 bases and J by 8 bases, leaving 16 bases between them. The germline CDR1 and CDR2 sequences are LGHDT and YNNKEL (reference sequence). CDR3 sequence: CASSHGTTAGGYTF. DNA of the CDR3: TGTGCCAGCAGCCATGGGACAACCGCGGGGGGCTACACCTTC.

J is TRBJ2-2 and V is TRBV7-9; D may be TRBD1 (5 bases). V was pared by 5 bases and J by 6 bases, with 10 bases between. The CDR3 is made up of 13 amino acids. The germline CDR1 and CDR2 sequences are SEHNR and FQNEAQ (reference sequence). The CDR3 sequence: CASSPQVAGELFF. CDR3 DNA sequence: TGTGCCAGCAGCCCACAGGTCGCCGGGGAGCTGTTTTTT.

The chain has TRBV19 and TRBJ2-6; 8 bases line up with TRBD2. The germline V gene has CDR1 LNHDA and CDR2 SQIVND (reference sequence). J gave up 4 bases and V 8 bases, and 10 bases lay outside the gene matches. There are 16 residues in the CDR3. In DNA, the CDR3 is TGTGCCAGTCGGGGGGGCGGAACACTCGGGGCCAACGTCCTGACTTTC. It yields the protein CASRGGGTLGANVLTF.

This clone appeared once. V and J are TRBV18 and TRBJ2-1; D gene uncertain. V lost 4 bases, J lost 5 bases, and 15 bases lay in between. The CDR3 length is 15 residues. Germline V CDR1 and CDR2: KGHSH, LQKENI. The CDR3 bases are TGTGCCAGCTCACGGGATCACGGAAACGACAATGAGCAGTTCTTC. This sequence encodes CASSRDHGNDNEQFF.

V and J are TRBV6-2 or TRBV6-3 and TRBJ2-1; D remains unclear. Between the trimmed V and J ends, which lost 0 bases and 10 bases, there was a span of 4 bases. The germline V gene has CDR1 MNHEY and CDR2 SVGEGT. The CDR3 covers 11 residues. The CDR3 loop reads CASSYSWEQFF. DNA of the CDR3: TGTGCCAGCAGTTACTCGTGGGAGCAGTTCTTC.

This clone appeared once. The chain employs TRBV19 and TRBJ2-1, with 13 bases fitting TRBD2. The CDR3 consists of 18 residues. The germline gives CDR1 LNHDA, CDR2 SQIVND (reference sequence). With 4 bases clipped from V and 7 bases from J, the junction kept 13 bases outside the gene matches. The CDR3 nucleotides are TGTGCCAGTAGTAGACCACTCGGGACTAGCGGGATAGGGAATGAGCAGTTCTTC. Protein sequence: CASSRPLGTSGIGNEQFF.

This sequence joins TRBV9 and TRBJ2-7; D unresolved. CDR3 size: 14 residues. The germline CDR1 and CDR2 sequences are SGDLS and YYNGEE. Trimming removed 0 bases from V and 0 bases from J, with 7 bases in between. The CDR3 is CASSVGPFSYEQYF. CDR3 nucleotide sequence: TGTGCCAGCAGCGTAGGCCCGTTCTCCTACGAGCAGTACTTC.

This clone has only one observation. The DNA of the CDR3 is TGTGCCAGCAGTTTGAATTACGAGCAGTACTTC. It codes for CASSLNYEQYF. The V and J genes are TRBV28 and TRBJ2-7; no clear D. Trimming cost V 3 bases and J 4 bases, with 4 bases left between them. Germline V gene sequence: CDR1 MDHEN, CDR2 SYDVKM. CDR3 length: 11 amino acids. The complete variable domain, with remaining parts taken from reference TRBV28 and TRBJ2-7, reads DVKVTQSSRYLVKRTGEKVFLECVQDMDHENMFWYRQDPGLGLRLIYFSYDVKMKEKGDIPEGYSVSREKKERFSLILESASTNQTSMYLCASSLNYEQYFGPGTRLTVT.

In its sample, this clone was seen a few times. This chain links TRBV7-8 with TRBJ1-1; a possible D gene is TRBD1 (5 bases). The V and J ends lost 4 bases and 1 base respectively, with 7 bases between them. This CDR3 has 13 residues. Germline V lookup: CDR1 SGHVS, CDR2 FQNEAQ. The CDR3 bases are TGTGCCAGCAGCTGGGGCCGGAACACTGAAGCTTTCTTT. This sequence encodes CASSWGRNTEAFF.

The V call is TRBV9, the J call TRBJ1-6; D uncertain. Trimming pared 5 bases from V and 6 bases from J, leaving 12 bases between. CDR1 is SGDLS and CDR2 is YYNGEE in the germline V gene. CDR3 length equals 14 residues. CDR3 loop: CASRPGPINSPLHF. Here the CDR3 DNA reads TGTGCCAGCAGACCAGGACCGATTAATTCACCCCTCCACTTT.

The chain recombines TRBV7-2 with TRBJ2-1; the match to TRBD2 covers 8 bases. The CDR3 totals 16 residues. Germline lookup yields CDR1 SGHTA and CDR2 FQGNSA. V was clipped by 1 base and J by 0 bases; unmatched bases: 2. CDR3 sequence reads: CASSLVGTSSYNEQFF. In nucleotides, the CDR3 is TGTGCCAGCAGCTTAGTGGGGACTAGCTCCTACAATGAGCAGTTCTTC.

The sample holds one count of this clone. The chain employs TRBV6-2 or TRBV6-3 and TRBJ1-5, with 7 positions matching TRBD1. This CDR3 spans 15 amino acids. The V segment lost 2 bases and the J segment 5 bases; nucleotides outside the gene matches: 6. Germline V gene sequence: CDR1 MNHEY, CDR2 SVGEGT. The chain's CDR3 is CASSYPTGDYQPQHF. The DNA of the CDR3 is TGTGCCAGCAGTTACCCAACAGGGGATTATCAGCCCCAGCATTTT.

The chain employs TRBV9 and TRBJ2-2; the match to TRBD2 covers 8 bases. The germline gives CDR1 SGDLS, CDR2 YYNGEE. This CDR3 region has 15 residues. Trimming cost V 4 bases and J 7 bases; bases outside gene matches: 9. The CDR3 region is CASSTAAGGLGELFF. The CDR3 bases are TGTGCCAGCAGCACCGCCGCGGGAGGCCTCGGGGAGCTGTTTTTT.

This chain connects TRBV24-1 to TRBJ2-3; 10 nucleotides agree with TRBD2. V was clipped by 6 bases and J by 0 bases; unmatched bases: 5. Germline V lookup: CDR1 KGHDR, CDR2 SFDVKD. This CDR3 spans 16 amino acids. CDR3 coding DNA: TGTGCCACCAGTAGAGTAGCGGGGGGTAGCACAGATACGCAGTATTTT. Protein product: CATSRVAGGSTDTQYF.

J is TRBJ1-1 and V is TRBV7-2; the D is unclear. Germline CDR1 SGHTA, CDR2 FQGNSA. The CDR3 runs 12 residues. Deletions cut 3 bases from V and 5 bases from J, with 7 bases between. CDR3 region: CASSLSVTEAFF. CDR3 nucleotides: TGTGCCAGCAGCTTGAGTGTTACTGAAGCTTTCTTT.

This clone was detected once. The J gene is TRBJ1-1, the V gene TRBV11-2; D call uncertain. The CDR3 loop spans 13 amino acids. V lost 0 bases, J lost 0 bases, and 2 bases lay in between. Germline V CDR1 and CDR2: SGHAT, FQNNGV. CDR3 region: CASSLELNTEAFF. The CDR3 DNA sequence: TGTGCCAGCAGCTTAGAACTGAACACTGAAGCTTTCTTT.